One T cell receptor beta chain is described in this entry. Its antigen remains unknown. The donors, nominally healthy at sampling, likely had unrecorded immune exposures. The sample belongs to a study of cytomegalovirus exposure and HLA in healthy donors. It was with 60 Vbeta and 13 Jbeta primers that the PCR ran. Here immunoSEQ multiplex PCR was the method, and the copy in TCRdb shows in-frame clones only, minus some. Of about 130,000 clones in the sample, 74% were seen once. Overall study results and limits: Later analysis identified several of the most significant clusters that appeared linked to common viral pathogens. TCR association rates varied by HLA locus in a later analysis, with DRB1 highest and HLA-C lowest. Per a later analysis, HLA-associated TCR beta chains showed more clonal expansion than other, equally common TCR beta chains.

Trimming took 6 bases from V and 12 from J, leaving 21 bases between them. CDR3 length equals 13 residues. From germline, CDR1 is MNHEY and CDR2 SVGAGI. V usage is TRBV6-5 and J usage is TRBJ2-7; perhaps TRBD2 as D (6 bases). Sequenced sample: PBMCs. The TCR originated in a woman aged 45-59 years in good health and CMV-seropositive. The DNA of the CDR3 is TGTGCCAGCAGCTGGGGCCCTAGCGACCCCCGGTACTTC. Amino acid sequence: CASSWGPSDPRYF.